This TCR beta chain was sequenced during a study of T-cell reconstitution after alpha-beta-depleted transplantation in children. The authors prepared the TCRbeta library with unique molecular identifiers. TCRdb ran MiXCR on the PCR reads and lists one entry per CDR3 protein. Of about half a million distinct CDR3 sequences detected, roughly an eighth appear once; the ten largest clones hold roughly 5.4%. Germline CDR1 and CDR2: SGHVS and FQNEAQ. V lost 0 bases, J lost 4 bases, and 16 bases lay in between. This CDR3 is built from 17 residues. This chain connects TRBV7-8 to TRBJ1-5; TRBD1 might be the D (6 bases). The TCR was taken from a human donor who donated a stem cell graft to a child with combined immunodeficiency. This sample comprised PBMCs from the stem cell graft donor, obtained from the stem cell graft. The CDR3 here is CASSLARPGERNQPQHF. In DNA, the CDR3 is TGTGCCAGCAGCTTAGCTCGCCCAGGGGAGAGAAATCAGCCCCAGCATTTT.